The clone carrying this T cell receptor (beta chain) was observed a few times. Its antigen is unknown. TCRdb used MiXCR to reprocess the 5' RACE reads, holding one entry per CDR3 protein. The sample has approximately 600,000 distinct CDR3 sequences; roughly 7.1% are singletons. The CDR3 is made up of 13 amino acids. The ends were cut back, 6 bases at V and 6 bases at J, with 15 bases in the middle. Looked up from germline, CDR1 is ENHRY and CDR2 is SYGVKD. This sample is drawn from a study of identical twins. Study observations and caveats: Excess sharing by twins proved weaker in beta out-of-frame sequences.

This sample also belongs to another study, concerning yellow fever vaccine responses in identical twins.

Sequencing was carried out using PBMCs. This clonotype was obtained from a woman aged 18-29 years in good health. The chain links TRBV10-3 to TRBJ2-7, with D possibly matching TRBD2 (5 bases). The CDR3 here is CAISQPQSGEQYF. CDR3 sequence (DNA): TGTGCCATCAGCCAGCCCCAAAGCGGCGAGCAGTACTTC.